Described below is a single T cell receptor beta chain sequence and its context. Its antigen is as yet unknown. In the PCR, 60 Vbeta and 13 Jbeta primers were used. Repertoires were generated with immunoSEQ multiplex PCR, while TCRdb's copy carries only in-frame clones and drops some. The profile shows approximately 190,000 clones, approximately 80% of them singletons. The data are from a study of cytomegalovirus exposure and HLA in healthy donors. Study-level points and caveats: Cytomegalovirus association was assigned to approximately 160 TCR beta chains.

Per germline, CDR1 SGHVS and CDR2 FQNEAQ. Trimming pared 5 bases from V and 9 bases from J, leaving 20 bases between. The CDR3 consists of 16 residues. Healthy donors of bone marrow made up the group. Source material: PBMCs. The sequence derives from a woman aged 25 to 39 in good health and CMV-seropositive. The V call is TRBV7-8, the J call TRBJ1-6, with a tentative D call TRBD1 (5 bases). The CDR3 spells CASSPSTDSAVSPLHF. The CDR3 coding sequence is TGTGCCAGCAGCCCCTCAACAGACAGTGCGGTTTCACCCCTCCACTTT. Supplemented by reference TRBV7-8 and TRBJ1-6, the full variable domain reads GAGVSQSPRYKVAKRGQDVALRCDPISGHVSLFWYQQALGQGPEFLTYFQNEAQLDKSGLPSDRFFAERPEGSVSTLKIQRTQQEDSAVYLCASSPSTDSAVSPLHFGNGTRLTVT.